This T cell receptor beta chain appears in the sequencing data of a study of neurological immune-mediated disorders. 5'RACE with 10-nucleotide random UMIs produced the cDNA. TCRdb used MiXCR to reprocess the 5' RACE reads, holding one entry per CDR3 protein. The sample lists some 60,000 distinct CDR3 sequences, about 10% occurring once. Time point of the sample: longitudinal time-point 1 (baseline). Whole-study results and caveats: HTLV-1-associated myelopathy had the most TCR clonal expansion, whereas multiple sclerosis had the least (lower than in healthy controls). None of the CDR3 amino acid sequences found in expanded clones was shared across subjects. This suggests that the TCR-beta repertoires were private in all groups.

This CDR3 comprises 12 residues. Per the germline V gene, CDR1 is KGHSH and CDR2 is LQKENI. The ends were cut back, 4 bases at V and 7 bases at J, with 7 bases in the middle. This clonotype appeared many times. Its antigen is as yet unknown. Input material: PBMCs. The sequence derives from a male donor with HTLV-1-associated myelopathy (HAM/TSP). The V gene is TRBV18, the J gene TRBJ1-4, with D unclear. CDR3 sequence: CASSRSGEKLFF. The DNA for the CDR3 is TGTGCCAGCTCACGATCGGGTGAAAAACTGTTTTTT.